These 16 T cell receptor beta chains share one sample of origin, sequenced in a study of cytomegalovirus exposure and HLA in healthy donors. 13 Jbeta primers and 60 Vbeta primers were used for the PCR. Only in-frame clones appear in the TCRdb table, and some are missing; sequencing was by immunoSEQ multiplex PCR. The top ten clones hold roughly 9% of a sample with 76,000 or so clones, 78% of them seen once. Source material: PBMCs. The source is a woman in her 40s in good health and CMV-seropositive.

As DNA, the CDR3 is TGTGCCAGTAGTCCGGGACTGGTCTACGAGCAGTACTTC. Protein product: CASSPGLVYEQYF. The rearrangement joins TRBV19 to TRBJ2-7; the D gene is possibly TRBD2 (6 bases). Trimming left V 5 bases short and J 3 bases short, with 11 bases between. This CDR3 has 13 residues. Germline-derived CDR1 and CDR2 are LNHDA and SQIVND (reference sequence). Combining the CDR3 with reference TRBV19 and TRBJ2-7 gives the whole variable domain DGGITQSPKYLFRKEGQNVTLSCEQNLNHDAMYWYRQDPGQGLRLIYYSQIVNDFQKGDIAEGYSVSREKKESFPLTVTSAQKNPTAFYLCASSPGLVYEQYFGPGTRLTVT.

The chain employs TRBV28 and TRBJ1-4, with 10 bases fitting TRBD1. V was clipped by 2 bases and J by 0 bases; unmatched bases: 3. The CDR3 sequence is 17 residues long. Germline CDR1 and CDR2: MDHEN and SYDVKM. The CDR3 DNA reads TGTGCCAGCAGTTTAAGGACAGGGGGAACAACTAATGAAAAACTGTTTTTT. The encoded protein is CASSLRTGGTTNEKLFF.

In this sample, this clone turned up once. The V gene is TRBV29-1, the J gene TRBJ2-7; D is possibly TRBD2 (5 bases). The CDR3 is made up of 12 amino acids. Germline V gives CDR1 SQVTM, CDR2 ANQGSEA. V shed 2 bases and J shed 3 bases, with 8 bases lying between them. CDR3 sequence reads: CSVESGVYEQYF. CDR3 DNA: TGCAGCGTTGAATCCGGGGTCTACGAGCAGTACTTC.

The chain has TRBV4-1 and TRBJ2-3; possibly TRBD2 for D (7 bases). Germline CDR1 reads MGHRA; CDR2 reads YSYEKL. The CDR3 covers 14 residues. The ends were cut back, 4 bases at V and 6 bases at J, with 14 bases in the middle. CDR3 nucleotides: TGCGCCAGCAGCCTTGGGGGGGCCGACGATACGCAGTATTTT. It yields the protein CASSLGGADDTQYF.

The V call is TRBV29-1, the J call TRBJ2-1, with 12 nucleotides matching TRBD2. V dropped 2 bases and J dropped 7; count of bases not matched to a gene: 12. The germline V gene encodes CDR1 SQVTM and CDR2 ANQGSEA. CDR3 length equals 17 residues. The CDR3 sequence: CSVEFGVLAGGRNEQFF. The CDR3 nucleotides read TGCAGCGTTGAATTCGGGGTCCTAGCGGGGGGGCGGAATGAGCAGTTCTTC.

This chain uses TRBV9 with TRBJ1-2, with 7 bases matching TRBD1. This CDR3 spans 15 amino acids. Germline CDR1 is SGDLS and CDR2 is YYNGEE. The V gene end was trimmed by 4 bases and the J gene end by 0 bases; junction bases not matched to a gene: 6. Here the CDR3 DNA reads TGTGCCAGCAGCATCAGACAGGGATCTAACTATGGCTACACCTTC. It encodes CASSIRQGSNYGYTF.

The chain employs TRBV11-3 and TRBJ2-5; 7 bases are shared with TRBD1. Germline assignment: CDR1 SGHNT and CDR2 YENEEA. J lost 9 bases, V lost 5 bases, and 9 bases had no gene match. The CDR3 runs to 13 residues. CDR3 bases: TGTGCCAGCAGCCCCCGACAGGGCTTGGCCCAGTACTTC. Protein product: CASSPRQGLAQYF.

The genes are TRBV30 and TRBJ1-5; 11 bases match TRBD1. This CDR3 is 14 amino acids long. The V and J ends lost 5 bases and 3 bases, in that order; junction bases with no gene match: 3. Germline CDR1 GTSNPN, CDR2 SVGIG (reference sequence). The CDR3 nucleotides are TGTGCCTGGGGGACAGGGGGGCTCAATCAGCCCCAGCATTTT. Translating gives CAWGTGGLNQPQHF.

The chain couples TRBV14 to TRBJ2-3; a weak D match, TRBD1 (5 bases). This CDR3 has 16 residues. Trimming took 4 bases from V and 1 from J, leaving 15 bases between them. Germline loops: CDR1 SGHDN, CDR2 FVKESK. CDR3 in DNA: TGTGCCAGCAGCCCCAGGGCGGCGGCCCGCACAGATACGCAGTATTTT. Its protein is CASSPRAAARTDTQYF.

The V call is TRBV11-2, the J call TRBJ1-1, with D possibly matching TRBD1 (5 bases). Germline lookup yields CDR1 SGHAT and CDR2 FQNNGV. There are 13 residues in the CDR3. V gave up 1 base and J gave up 5 bases, with 8 bases separating them. CDR3 coding DNA: TGTGCCAGCAGCTTAGCCGGGGGAACTGAAGCTTTCTTT. Translation: CASSLAGGTEAFF.

The sample holds a few counts of this clone. The chain couples TRBV19 to TRBJ1-5; no clear D gene. With 0 bases removed from V and 1 base from J, the gap between germline ends came to 7 bases. The CDR3 sequence is 15 residues long. Germline V CDR1 and CDR2: LNHDA, SQIVND (reference sequence). As DNA, the CDR3 is TGTGCCAGTAGTATAGACGTCGGGAGCAATCAGCCCCAGCATTTT. Its protein is CASSIDVGSNQPQHF.

The table lists this clone with a few counts. This chain links TRBV28 with TRBJ1-2, with D possibly matching TRBD1 (6 bases). V was clipped by 2 bases and J by 6 bases, with 10 bases between them. The CDR3 is 13 residues long. CDR1 is MDHEN and CDR2 is SYDVKM in the germline V gene. The CDR3 nucleotides are TGTGCCAGCAGTTTAGGTACAGGGAATGGCTACACCTTC. As protein: CASSLGTGNGYTF.

Comments on this clone: At one boundary the junction diverges from the germline segment, which might be a read error. J is TRBJ1-1 and V is TRBV6-1, with 7 positions matching TRBD1. Per germline, CDR1 MNHNS and CDR2 SASEGT. The CDR3 sequence is 18 residues long. The CDR3 loop is CAISGSTVPGQVNTEAFF. CDR3 nucleotide sequence: TGTGCCATCAGTGGTTCTACCGTCCCCGGACAGGTGAACACTGAAGCTTTCTTT.

J is TRBJ1-5 and V is TRBV27, with D possibly TRBD1 on 6 matching bases. The CDR3 spans 15 residues. The V and J ends lost 3 bases and 7 bases respectively, with 16 bases between them. Germline CDR1 reads MNHEY; CDR2 reads SMNVEV (reference sequence). The CDR3 DNA follows: TGTGCCAGCAGTTTTGGCAGGGGAGGGGAGCAGCCCCAGCATTTT. Protein sequence: CASSFGRGGEQPQHF.

This clone was seen just once. The rearrangement joins TRBV4-2 to TRBJ2-5; 9 bases map to TRBD2. There are 16 residues in the CDR3. V was pared by 4 bases and J by 5 bases, with 11 bases of the junction left unmatched. The germline V gene encodes CDR1 LGHNA and CDR2 YNFKEQ. This CDR3 is CASSPSSAGGPETQYF. CDR3 DNA sequence: TGTGCCAGCAGCCCAAGCTCCGCGGGGGGGCCGGAGACCCAGTACTTC.

This chain joins TRBV28 and TRBJ2-7; 13 bases agree with TRBD2. CDR3 length: 15 residues. Germline CDR1 is MDHEN and CDR2 is SYDVKM. After removal of 6 bases from V and 0 bases from J, the junction contained 2 bases not matched to a gene. The CDR3 sequence is CASRGTSGDSYEQYF. The CDR3 nucleotides are TGTGCCAGCAGGGGGACTAGCGGGGACTCCTACGAGCAGTACTTC.